A single T cell receptor beta chain is shown here with its context. The target antigen is unknown. This sample was included in a study of T cell responses to AZD1222 COVID-19 vaccine. Study-wide results and caveats: Repertoire sampling occurred only after the peak T cell response.

Trimming shortened V by 4 bases and J by 1 base, and 14 bases separated the two germline ends. Germline CDR1 is SGHRS and CDR2 is YFSETQ. This CDR3 region has 16 residues. The table came from immunoSEQ multiplex PCR; TCRdb's copy has only in-frame clones and leaves some out. The data show about 79,000 clones, roughly nine tenths seen once. The TCR sequence derives from an adult in good health. The specimen comprised peripheral blood, sampled on day 0 of MenACWY control vaccination. The J gene is TRBJ2-2, the V gene TRBV5-1, with no clear D. The CDR3 DNA sequence: TGCGCCAGCAGCAACCCGGGTGGAGTGAACACCGGGGAGCTGTTTTTT. It is translated as CASSNPGGVNTGELFF. Full variable domain (outside the CDR3, taken from reference TRBV5-1 and TRBJ2-2): KAGVTQTPRYLIKTRGQQVTLSCSPISGHRSVSWYQQTPGQGLQFLFEYFSETQRNKGNFPGRFSGRQFSNSRSEMNVSTLELGDSALYLCASSNPGGVNTGELFFGEGSRLTVL.